One sample yielded the 25 T cell receptor beta chains listed below, sequenced in a study of T cell responses to AZD1222 COVID-19 vaccine. The method was immunoSEQ multiplex PCR; TCRdb's version includes in-frame clones alone and lacks a portion of them. Among roughly 150,000 clones listed, 92% were seen once. The source was peripheral blood, collected on day 0 of AZD1222 vaccination. Receptor source: an adult in good health.

The V gene is TRBV12-2, the J gene TRBJ1-5; TRBD1 is the table's D call, not checked against the DNA. TRBV12-2 is recorded as a pseudogene. This CDR3 region has 14 residues. CDR3 DNA sequence: TGTGCAAGTCGCTTAGTCCAGGCATATCAGCCCCAGCATTTT. This translates into CASRLVQAYQPQHF.

The chain carries TRBV5-4 and TRBJ2-3, with no clear D. The CDR3 runs 15 residues. Trimming pared 0 bases from V and 4 bases from J, leaving 12 bases between. The V gene's germline CDR1 is SGHNT and CDR2 YYREEE (reference sequence). CDR3 loop: CASSLDTAGPDTQYF. CDR3 DNA sequence: TGTGCCAGCAGCTTGGACACCGCCGGTCCAGATACGCAGTATTTT.

V gene TRBV7-6 combines with J gene TRBJ2-5; D assignment may be TRBD1 or TRBD2 (6 bases each). CDR1 and CDR2 (germline): SGHVS, FNYEAQ. This CDR3 is 15 amino acids long. Trimming cost V 1 base and J 5 bases, with 14 bases left between them. CDR3 DNA sequence: TGTGCCAGCAGCTTAGATTGGGGGGCCCGGGAGACCCAGTACTTC. Amino acid sequence: CASSLDWGARETQYF.

The chain couples TRBV27 to TRBJ2-5; 7 nucleotides align to TRBD2. The J segment lost 4 bases and the V segment lost 6 bases, leaving 8 bases of the junction unmatched. Germline V gene lookup returns CDR1 MNHEY and CDR2 SMNVEV (reference sequence). This CDR3 has 14 amino acids. The CDR3 nucleotides are TGTGCCAGCAGCTCCCGGGAGGAGGGAGAGACCCAGTACTTC. This codes for CASSSREEGETQYF.

The rearrangement joins TRBV5-6 to TRBJ2-7; D is unclear. This CDR3 is 13 amino acids long. CDR1 and CDR2 from the germline V gene are SGHDT and YYEEEE. V shed 1 base and J shed 7 bases, with 12 bases lying between them. The CDR3 coding sequence is TGTGCCAGCAGCTTGTACCGGCCTCTGGAGCAGTACTTC. It is translated as CASSLYRPLEQYF.

V usage is TRBV7-2 and J usage is TRBJ2-1, with TRBD1 as a possible D gene (6 bases). CDR1 is SGHTA and CDR2 is FQGNSA in the germline V gene. Trimming pared 0 bases from V and 4 bases from J, leaving 7 bases between. CDR3 length: 14 residues. The CDR3 sequence is CASSLAQGYNEQFF. DNA of the CDR3: TGTGCCAGCAGCTTAGCACAGGGATACAATGAGCAGTTCTTC.

The V and J genes are TRBV6-5 and TRBJ2-7; 9 bases fit TRBD1. The germline gives CDR1 MNHEY, CDR2 SVGAGI. CDR3 length: 15 amino acids. V was clipped by 5 bases and J by 3 bases; unmatched bases: 8. The CDR3: CASSPGTGLNYEQYF. In nucleotides, the CDR3 is TGTGCCAGCAGTCCGGGGACAGGGTTGAACTACGAGCAGTACTTC.

This clone was observed a single time. This chain links TRBV4-2 with TRBJ1-6, with D perhaps matching TRBD1 (5 bases). CDR3 length: 16 amino acids. The ends were cut back, 0 bases at V and 10 bases at J, with 16 bases in the middle. Germline loops: CDR1 LGHNA, CDR2 YNFKEQ. The CDR3 is CASSQDSPGRGSPLHF. The CDR3, as DNA: TGTGCCAGCAGCCAAGATTCCCCAGGGAGGGGCTCACCCCTCCACTTT.

This chain links TRBV27 with TRBJ1-3; D gene uncertain. The CDR3 totals 16 residues. Germline values: CDR1 MNHEY, CDR2 SMNVEV (reference sequence). V lost 2 bases, J lost 2 bases, and 13 bases lay in between. CDR3: CASSLMSELPGNTIYF. CDR3 in DNA: TGTGCCAGCAGTTTAATGTCTGAGCTTCCTGGAAACACCATATATTTT.

This clone has only one observation. The V gene is TRBV10-3, the J gene TRBJ1-2; 7 bases fit TRBD1. Germline V gene sequence: CDR1 ENHRY, CDR2 SYGVKD. This CDR3 has 14 amino acids. J lost 4 bases, V lost 7 bases, and 9 bases had no gene match. CDR3 coding DNA: TGTGCCATCAACGAGGGTCAGGGGGGCTATGGCTACACCTTC. Its translation: CAINEGQGGYGYTF.

V gene TRBV21-1 combines with J gene TRBJ2-6; TRBD2 is the table's D call, not checked against the DNA. TRBV21-1 is reported as a pseudogene. The CDR3 runs 19 residues. CDR3 amino acids: CASSKEREPYYSGANVLTF. In DNA, the CDR3 is TGTGCCAGCAGCAAAGAGAGGGAGCCATACTATTCTGGGGCCAACGTCCTGACTTTC.

CDR3 loop: CASSPGIQQPQHF. In nucleotides, the CDR3 is TGTGCCAGCTCACCAGGGATCCAGCAGCCCCAGCATTTT. The chain is built from TRBV18 and TRBJ1-5; D is ambiguous. The CDR3 extends over 13 amino acids. Trimming left V 2 bases short and J 7 bases short, with 9 bases between. Germline CDR1 reads KGHSH; CDR2 reads LQKENI.

The gene calls are TRBV5-1 and TRBJ2-1; D remains unclear. V lost 0 bases, J lost 5 bases, and 6 bases lay in between. This CDR3 region has 13 residues. CDR1 and CDR2 (germline): SGHRS, YFSETQ. Here the CDR3 DNA reads TGCGCCAGCAGCTTGGAGCGCGACAATGAGCAGTTCTTC. This encodes CASSLERDNEQFF.

The J gene is TRBJ1-4, the V gene TRBV9, with 8 bases fitting TRBD1. The CDR3 spans 15 residues. Trimming cost V 4 bases and J 8 bases; bases outside gene matches: 10. Germline V lookup: CDR1 SGDLS, CDR2 YYNGEE. The CDR3 coding sequence is TGTGCCAGCAGCTCCAGACAGGGGATAAACGAAAAACTGTTTTTT. This sequence encodes CASSSRQGINEKLFF.

This chain joins TRBV14 and TRBJ2-6; 10 nucleotides align to TRBD1. Trimming cost V 4 bases and J 3 bases; bases outside gene matches: 9. The CDR3 sequence is 18 residues long. Germline CDR1 is SGHDN and CDR2 is FVKESK. This CDR3 reads CASSRATGGLFGANVLTF. As DNA, the CDR3 is TGTGCCAGCAGCCGAGCGACAGGGGGCCTTTTTGGGGCCAACGTCCTGACTTTC.

V gene TRBV2 combines with J gene TRBJ1-2; D not resolved. Trimming pared 2 bases from V and 8 bases from J, leaving 9 bases between. CDR3 length: 12 residues. The germline V gene encodes CDR1 SNHLY and CDR2 FYNNEI. The CDR3: CASSEPNWGYTF. CDR3 nucleotides: TGTGCCAGCAGTGAACCCAATTGGGGCTACACCTTC.

V is TRBV18 and J is TRBJ1-1, with D unresolved. V was shortened by 0 bases and J by 11 bases, with 10 bases between the two germline ends. Germline V gives CDR1 KGHSH, CDR2 LQKENI. The CDR3 runs 12 residues. CDR3 in DNA: TGTGCCAGCTCACCACCGGGGAGGAGCGCTTTCTTT. It codes for CASSPPGRSAFF.

CDR3 sequence reads: CASSLGQAMAGNTIYF. The CDR3 region has the DNA TGTGCCAGCTCCCTGGGACAGGCCATGGCCGGAAACACCATATATTTT. This chain links TRBV18 with TRBJ1-3; 8 nucleotides align to TRBD1. The CDR3 loop spans 16 amino acids. V was clipped by 6 bases and J by 4 bases; unmatched bases: 11. Germline assignment: CDR1 KGHSH and CDR2 LQKENI. The variable domain in full, completed from reference TRBV18 and TRBJ1-3, reads NAGVMQNPRHLVRRRGQEARLRCSPMKGHSHVYWYRQLPEEGLKFMVYLQKENIIDESGMPKERFSAEFPKEGPSILRIQQVVRGDSAAYFCASSLGQAMAGNTIYFGEGSWLTVV.

The J gene is TRBJ1-4, the V gene TRBV6-6, with D possibly TRBD1 on 5 matching bases. The V gene lost 5 bases and the J gene lost 7 bases, with 17 bases spanning the gap. Germline-derived CDR1 and CDR2 are MNHNY and SVGAGI (reference sequence). This CDR3 comprises 15 residues. The CDR3 nucleotides are TGTGCCAGCAGTCACTTGGGGGGGGAGGGTGAAAAACTGTTTTTT. Its protein is CASSHLGGEGEKLFF.

The chain recombines TRBV5-5 with TRBJ1-2; 7 bases are a match to TRBD1. Losses at the gene ends were 4 bases for V and 0 bases for J; bases not matched to a gene: 9. This CDR3 has 16 amino acids. Germline V gives CDR1 SGHKS, CDR2 YYEKEE (reference sequence). DNA of the CDR3: TGTGCCAGCAGCCCCGGGACAGTGAGAACTAACTATGGCTACACCTTC. This gives the protein CASSPGTVRTNYGYTF.

This clone was seen just once. V and J are TRBV6-5 and TRBJ2-5, with a possible D match to TRBD2 (5 bases). The CDR3 sequence is 14 residues long. The V and J ends lost 4 bases and 3 bases respectively, with 12 bases between them. CDR1 is MNHEY and CDR2 is SVGAGI in the germline V gene. The CDR3 sequence: CASSSFRGKETQYF. DNA for the CDR3: TGTGCCAGCAGTTCATTTCGAGGGAAAGAGACCCAGTACTTC.

The genes are TRBV27 and TRBJ1-1; D may be TRBD1 (6 bases). This CDR3 contains 13 residues. The germline gives CDR1 MNHEY, CDR2 SMNVEV (reference sequence). V was pared by 7 bases and J by 4 bases, with 13 bases between. CDR3 nucleotide sequence: TGTGCCAGCACCCAAAAAGGGGGCACTGAAGCTTTCTTT. Translating it yields CASTQKGGTEAFF.

This clone was seen once. V usage is TRBV5-1 and J usage is TRBJ1-5, with unresolved D. V lost 4 bases and J 4 bases, leaving 9 bases between the germline ends. Per the germline V gene, CDR1 is SGHRS and CDR2 is YFSETQ. There are 13 residues in the CDR3. CDR3 sequence reads: CASSAAGNQPQHF. The CDR3 nucleotides read TGCGCCAGCAGCGCGGCGGGGAATCAGCCCCAGCATTTT. Together with reference TRBV5-1 and TRBJ1-5, the CDR3 gives the full variable domain: KAGVTQTPRYLIKTRGQQVTLSCSPISGHRSVSWYQQTPGQGLQFLFEYFSETQRNKGNFPGRFSGRQFSNSRSEMNVSTLELGDSALYLCASSAAGNQPQHFGDGTRLSIL.

V is TRBV4-2 and J is TRBJ2-7; D is possibly TRBD1 (6 bases). V lost 4 bases, J lost 7 bases, and 17 bases lay in between. Germline V gives CDR1 LGHNA, CDR2 YNFKEQ. The CDR3 sequence is 14 residues long. CDR3 in DNA: TGTGCCAGCAGCCGATCAGGGGCCCCGGGGGAGCAGTACTTC. It codes for CASSRSGAPGEQYF.

V usage is TRBV9 and J usage is TRBJ1-4; the D gene is possibly TRBD1 (6 bases). CDR1 and CDR2 (germline): SGDLS, YYNGEE. V shed 4 bases and J shed 3 bases, with 13 bases lying between them. The CDR3 runs 15 residues. This CDR3 is CASSPPGTPNEKLFF. The CDR3 DNA sequence: TGTGCCAGCAGCCCCCCCGGGACACCTAATGAAAAACTGTTTTTT.